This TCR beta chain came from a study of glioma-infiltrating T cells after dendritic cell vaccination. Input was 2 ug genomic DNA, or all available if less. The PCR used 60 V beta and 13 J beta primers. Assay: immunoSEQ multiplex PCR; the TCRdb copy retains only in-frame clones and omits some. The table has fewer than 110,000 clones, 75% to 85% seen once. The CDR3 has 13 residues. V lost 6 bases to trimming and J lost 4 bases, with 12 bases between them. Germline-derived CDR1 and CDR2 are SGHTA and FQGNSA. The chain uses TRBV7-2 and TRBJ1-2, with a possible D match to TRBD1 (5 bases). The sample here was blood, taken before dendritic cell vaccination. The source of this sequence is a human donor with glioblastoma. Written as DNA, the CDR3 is TGTGCCAGCAGTCCCCAGGGTGGCTATGGCTACACCTTC. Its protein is CASSPQGGYGYTF.